These T cell receptor beta chains were read from a single sample in a study of identifying expanded T cells in peripheral blood. Libraries were prepared by immunoSEQ multiplex PCR; TCRdb keeps only in-frame clonotypes and omits some of them. The top ten hold around 6% of the sample, which has about 90,000 clones, about 86% seen once. Sequences were obtained from blood. The origin of the receptors is a person aged 18 to 69 in good health. CDR3s leave out the opening cysteine and the closing phenylalanine or tryptophan. D genes are given only for firm matches.

v_call: TRBV5-1
d_call: TRBD2
j_call: TRBJ2-3
cdr3_aa: ASSPAGGRGDTQY

v_call: TRBV30
d_call: NA
j_call: TRBJ2-1
cdr3_aa: AWTVVTGWSI

v_call: TRBV4-3
d_call: NA
j_call: TRBJ2-7
cdr3_aa: ASSQDPGHEQY

v_call: TRBV27
d_call: NA
j_call: TRBJ1-1
cdr3_aa: ASFYSNTEAF

v_call: TRBV5-5
d_call: NA
j_call: TRBJ1-1
cdr3_aa: ASSLAPFRNTEAF

v_call: TRBV5-5
d_call: NA
j_call: TRBJ2-5
cdr3_aa: ASSLSPGETQY

v_call: TRBV11-2
d_call: TRBD1
j_call: TRBJ2-5
cdr3_aa: ASSLDNLDRGKETQY

v_call: TRBV27
d_call: NA
j_call: TRBJ1-5
cdr3_aa: ASSLSWGNQPQH

v_call: TRBV6-6
d_call: TRBD1
j_call: TRBJ1-1
cdr3_aa: ASNLQGQRTEAF

v_call: TRBV14
d_call: NA
j_call: TRBJ2-6
cdr3_aa: ASSQDRTLGNVLT

v_call: TRBV25-1
d_call: NA
j_call: TRBJ2-3
cdr3_aa: ASRDTSLTDTQY

v_call: TRBV12-5
d_call: TRBD1
j_call: TRBJ2-3
cdr3_aa: ASGGPGQGITDTQY

v_call: TRBV18
d_call: NA
j_call: TRBJ1-5
cdr3_aa: ASSPPGQGNQPQH

v_call: TRBV19
d_call: TRBD1
j_call: TRBJ2-1
cdr3_aa: ASSKGQGKDEQF

v_call: TRBV28
d_call: NA
j_call: TRBJ1-2
cdr3_aa: ASARQVGRYGYT

v_call: TRBV29-1
d_call: NA
j_call: TRBJ1-2
cdr3_aa: SVRGLVDGYT

v_call: TRBV4-3
d_call: NA
j_call: TRBJ1-1
cdr3_aa: ASSQGAEAF

v_call: TRBV6-1
d_call: TRBD1
j_call: TRBJ1-2
cdr3_aa: ASTTGQGQNYGYT

v_call: TRBV7-9
d_call: NA
j_call: TRBJ1-2
cdr3_aa: ASDPGGGHLYGYT

v_call: TRBV15
d_call: NA
j_call: TRBJ2-1
cdr3_aa: ATSFSRSPLFNEQF

v_call: TRBV14
d_call: NA
j_call: TRBJ1-1
cdr3_aa: ASSQFTDRAMNTEAF

v_call: TRBV29-1
d_call: NA
j_call: TRBJ1-1
cdr3_aa: SVVWGNTEAF

v_call: TRBV14
d_call: NA
j_call: TRBJ2-2
cdr3_aa: ASSLRPGTGELF

v_call: TRBV6-5
d_call: NA
j_call: TRBJ1-1
cdr3_aa: ASSPWKNTEAF

v_call: TRBV7-9
d_call: NA
j_call: TRBJ2-1
cdr3_aa: ASSPRAGTANNEQF

v_call: TRBV5-1
d_call: NA
j_call: TRBJ1-6
cdr3_aa: ASSLERSSPLH

v_call: TRBV11-3
d_call: TRBD1
j_call: TRBJ2-5
cdr3_aa: ASISGAGGGPQY

v_call: TRBV30
d_call: NA
j_call: TRBJ2-3
cdr3_aa: AWRASADTQY

v_call: TRBV6-6
d_call: TRBD2
j_call: TRBJ2-5
cdr3_aa: ASSPSGGAQETQY

v_call: TRBV30
d_call: NA
j_call: TRBJ2-4
cdr3_aa: AWSSRDRLQNIQY

v_call: TRBV2
d_call: TRBD1
j_call: TRBJ1-2
cdr3_aa: ASRGTGAPEGYT

v_call: TRBV14
d_call: NA
j_call: TRBJ1-2
cdr3_aa: ASSQALGRPNYGYT

v_call: TRBV28
d_call: NA
j_call: TRBJ2-7
cdr3_aa: ASSSEYEQY

v_call: TRBV14
d_call: TRBD2
j_call: TRBJ2-5
cdr3_aa: ASSPLIAGGLETQY

v_call: TRBV2
d_call: NA
j_call: TRBJ2-3
cdr3_aa: ASSRSGGRTDTQY

v_call: TRBV7-6
d_call: TRBD1
j_call: TRBJ2-2
cdr3_aa: ASSPGQGGTGELF

v_call: TRBV13
d_call: NA
j_call: TRBJ2-5
cdr3_aa: ARDPGRRQETQY

v_call: TRBV30
d_call: NA
j_call: TRBJ1-2
cdr3_aa: AWSPRSNYGYT

v_call: TRBV7-2
d_call: NA
j_call: TRBJ1-6
cdr3_aa: ASSFQPGANSPLH

v_call: TRBV4-3
d_call: NA
j_call: TRBJ2-2
cdr3_aa: ASSQVRDTGELF

v_call: TRBV11-3
d_call: NA
j_call: TRBJ2-7
cdr3_aa: ASSFGGPSYEQY

v_call: TRBV5-1
d_call: TRBD2
j_call: TRBJ2-7
cdr3_aa: ASSLSSGGTYEQY

v_call: TRBV5-1
d_call: TRBD1
j_call: TRBJ1-1
cdr3_aa: ASRLRDSSILENTEAF

v_call: TRBV5-6
d_call: NA
j_call: TRBJ1-2
cdr3_aa: ASSFPLLDYGYT

v_call: TRBV7-9
d_call: NA
j_call: TRBJ1-1
cdr3_aa: ASSVTGTLDPNTEAF

v_call: TRBV5-1
d_call: NA
j_call: TRBJ2-7
cdr3_aa: ASHTQAGRVVYEQY